A selection of T cell receptor beta chains follows, all from one sample in a study of OX40 agonist ivuxolimab in advanced cancers. Produced via immunoSEQ multiplex PCR; TCRdb's table is partial and in-frame only. This table holds more than 65,000 clones, over 75% found once. Sequencing used CD4+ or CD8+ T cells sorted from blood, obtained in a trial of the OX40 agonist ivuxolimab. These receptors were taken from an adult with an advanced solid tumor such as melanoma, head and neck, liver or kidney cancer. Both conserved end residues are part of each CDR3. D genes are given only for firm matches. Size values are once, few and many counts, or a class for expanded clones, and some rows have none.

j_call v_call clone_size d_call cdr3_nt cdr3_aa
TRBJ1-3 TRBV18 . TRBD1 TGTGCCAGCTCATCGGGACAGGGGGCTTCTGGAAACACCATATATTTT CASSSGQGASGNTIYF
TRBJ2-3 TRBV5-1 . . TGCGCCAGCAGCTCCCTGAGCGGTGGCACAGATACGCAGTATTTT CASSSLSGGTDTQYF
TRBJ2-5 TRBV14 . . TGTGCCAGCAGCCCCTGGGACGGTCTATGGGAGCAGTACTTC CASSPWDGLWEQYF
TRBJ2-1 TRBV11-3 . . TGTGCCAGCAGCTTAGCGGTGAGTAGCGATGAGCAGTTCTTC CASSLAVSSDEQFF
TRBJ2-2 TRBV7-3 . TRBD2 TGTGCCAGCAGCCGGAGCGGGACCACCGGGGAGCTGTTTTTT CASSRSGTTGELFF
TRBJ2-7 TRBV7-2 once . TGTGCCAGCAGCTTAGATACCCCCAGATACTACGAGCAGTACTTC CASSLDTPRYYEQYF
TRBJ1-1 TRBV2 . . TGTGCCAGCACTATGGCCCCGAAGACTGAAGCTTTCTTT CASTMAPKTEAFF
TRBJ1-2 TRBV28 few . TGTGCCAGCAGTTTGGGACAAGGTCGAACTAACTATGGCTACACCTTC CASSLGQGRTNYGYTF
TRBJ2-3 TRBV7-9 . . TGTGCCAGCAGCTTAGTTCCAAATGAGGGAGATACGCAGTATTTT CASSLVPNEGDTQYF
TRBJ2-3 TRBV2 . . TGTGCCAGCAGAATCTCAGGGCTGATAAACACAGATACGCAGTATTTT CASRISGLINTDTQYF
TRBJ2-7 TRBV7-2 . . TGTGCCAGCAGCAGGGACGTCCGAAGTCTTTCCTACGAGCAGTACTTC CASSRDVRSLSYEQYF
TRBJ2-2 TRBV4-3 . TRBD2 TGCGCCAGCAGCTCTGAGGTACTAGCGGGACGCACCGGGGAGCTGTTTTTT CASSSEVLAGRTGELFF
TRBJ2-7 TRBV6-7 . TRBD2 TGTGCCAGCAGTTTAGCCGGGACTACCTCCTACGAGCAGTACTTC CASSLAGTTSYEQYF
TRBJ2-1 TRBV4-3 once . TGCGCCAGCAGCCTGAGCATTGACACGTCCTCCTACAATGAGCAGTTCTTC CASSLSIDTSSYNEQFF
TRBJ1-2 TRBV7-3 . TRBD1 TGTGCCAGCAGCTTGCCGGGACAGGAACCCTATGGCTACACCTTC CASSLPGQEPYGYTF
TRBJ1-5 TRBV11-3 . TRBD1 TGTGCCAGCAGCCCAGAGACAGGGGCGCATTTT CASSPETGAHF
TRBJ2-1 TRBV4-1 . . TGCGCCAGCAGCCCCTCGTGGAGCACCTACAATGAGCAGTTCTTC CASSPSWSTYNEQFF
TRBJ2-6 TRBV4-3 . TRBD1 TGCGCCAGCAGCCAAGATTCGTGGGCAGGGGGAGTGGCTGGGGCCAACGTCCTGACTTTC CASSQDSWAGGVAGANVLTF
TRBJ2-2 TRBV9 . . TGTGCCAGCAGCGCACACCCCGGCGGGGAGCTGTTTTTT CASSAHPGGELFF
TRBJ2-1 TRBV9 . TRBD2 TGTGCCAGCAGCGTAGTGGGAGCGGGAAGCTCCTACAATGAGCAGTTCTTC CASSVVGAGSSYNEQFF
TRBJ2-5 TRBV5-4 . . TGTGCCAGCAGCGCGGGGACAGAGCAGTACTTC CASSAGTEQYF
TRBJ2-2 TRBV11-1 . TRBD2 TGTGCCAGCAGCACGCAAGGACTAGCGGGCACCGGGGAGCTGTTTTTT CASSTQGLAGTGELFF
TRBJ1-1 TRBV7-2 . . TGTGCCAGCAGCTGGGGCCCAGGAGGCGAAGCTTTCTTT CASSWGPGGEAFF
TRBJ2-5 TRBV5-1 . TRBD2 TGCGCCAGCAGCTGGCGGGGGGGCCCGGAGACCCAGTACTTC CASSWRGGPETQYF
TRBJ1-5 TRBV7-6 once . TGTGCCAGCAGCTCTCTCCCAGGGGCCGGCCAGCCCCAGCATTTT CASSSLPGAGQPQHF
TRBJ2-7 TRBV7-2 few TRBD2 TGTGCCAGCAGCCCAAAGGGACTAGCGGGAGTATACGAGCAGTACTTC CASSPKGLAGVYEQYF
TRBJ1-3 TRBV4-1 . . TGCGCCAGCAGCCGAAGGGGCTCTGGAAACACCATATATTTT CASSRRGSGNTIYF
TRBJ2-1 TRBV7-9 . TRBD1 TGTGCCAGCAGCTTGGCGGGACAGGGGGCGAATGAGCAGTTCTTC CASSLAGQGANEQFF
TRBJ2-1 TRBV20-1 . . TGCAGTGCTAGAGATACGGGGACCGAGTTCTTC CSARDTGTEFF
TRBJ2-7 TRBV5-1 . . TGCGCCAGCAGCTTGGTCGGGAGCAGGGGACGCTCGGAGCAGTACTTC CASSLVGSRGRSEQYF
TRBJ1-1 TRBV7-6 . . TGTGCCAGCAGCTCAAGAGGAGGGACTGAAGCTTTCTTT CASSSRGGTEAFF
TRBJ1-4 TRBV2 . . TGTGCCAGCAGTGAAGGGAGACTTAATGAAAAACTGTTTTTT CASSEGRLNEKLFF
TRBJ2-7 TRBV15 once . TGTGCCACCAGCAGAGGTTACTCCGCCGAGCAGTACTTC CATSRGYSAEQYF
TRBJ1-2 TRBV18 . . TGTGCCAGCTCACCACCGTTGTTCATACAGAATGCCACTAACTATGGCTACACCTTC CASSPPLFIQNATNYGYTF
TRBJ1-3 TRBV6-1 . . TGTGCCAGCAGTGAGGAACTTTACTCTGGAAACACCATATATTTT CASSEELYSGNTIYF
TRBJ2-1 TRBV5-4 few . TGTGCCAGCAGCTCGTACAATGAGCAGTTCTTC CASSSYNEQFF
TRBJ2-7 TRBV11-2 . TRBD2 TGTGCCAGCAGCTTAGAGGGCGGGGGGGCGAAGTCCTACGAGCAGTACTTC CASSLEGGGAKSYEQYF
TRBJ1-5 TRBV19 . . TGTGCCAGTAGTTATGGGCCGCTTCGGACACCAGAAGACAATCAGCCCCAGCATTTT CASSYGPLRTPEDNQPQHF
TRBJ2-2 TRBV19 . . TGTGCCAGTAGTATAGGCCAACAGTCTAACACCGGGGAGCTGTTTTTT CASSIGQQSNTGELFF
TRBJ2-5 TRBV7-9 . TRBD1 TGTGCCAGCAGCTTAGGGACAGGGGGGCAAGAGACCCAGTACTTC CASSLGTGGQETQYF
TRBJ1-3 TRBV19 . . TGTGCCAGTACTTTAACAGGGCGGGCTGGAAACACCATATATTTT CASTLTGRAGNTIYF
TRBJ2-1 TRBV6-5 . TRBD2 TGTGCCAGCAGATCTACTAGCGGGGTTCACAATGAGCAGTTCTTC CASRSTSGVHNEQFF
TRBJ2-7 TRBV21-1 . . TGTGCCAGCAGCACTGGACGGTCCTTACACGAGCAGTACTTC CASSTGRSLHEQYF
TRBJ2-7 TRBV5-4 . . TGTGCCAGCAGCTTCGGGCGCCCCTACGAGCAGTACTTC CASSFGRPYEQYF
TRBJ2-1 TRBV15 . TRBD1 TGTGCCACCAGCAGGGACAGGGGTTCCTACAATGAGCAGTTCTTC CATSRDRGSYNEQFF
TRBJ2-7 TRBV9 . TRBD1 TGTGCCAGCAGCGTAGGGACAGGGAAGAACGAGCAGTACTTC CASSVGTGKNEQYF
TRBJ2-7 TRBV4-3 . . TGCGCCAGCAGCCAAGATTCGAGATCGGGCGAGCAGTACTTC CASSQDSRSGEQYF
TRBJ1-2 TRBV19 once TRBD1 TGTGCCAGTAGTTTGGCCGGGACAGGGGAGTATGGTGGCTACACCTTC CASSLAGTGEYGGYTF
TRBJ1-1 TRBV28 . . TGTGCCAGCAGTCGGAGGGGATGGAACACTGAAGCTTTCTTT CASSRRGWNTEAFF
TRBJ2-6 TRBV28 . TRBD1 TGTGCCAGCAGTAGCCCGGGACAGGGGTTATCTGGGGCCAACGTCCTGACTTTC CASSSPGQGLSGANVLTF